These 9 T cell receptor beta chains originate from one sample sequenced in a study of T-cell reconstitution after alpha-beta-depleted transplantation in children. This sample's TCRbeta library carried unique molecular identifier barcodes. Each CDR3 protein gets one entry after TCRdb re-called the PCR reads with MiXCR. The data hold hundreds of thousands of distinct CDR3 sequences, with 9.5% to 13% observed a single time. Specimen: PBMCs, collected before TCRalphabeta/CD19-depleted stem cell transplant. The receptor set was obtained from a boy under two years old with acute myeloid leukemia, due to receive a stem cell transplant.

This clonotype showed up just a few times. The chain is built from TRBV6-1 and TRBJ1-5, with D possibly TRBD1 on 5 matching bases. The V and J ends lost 6 bases and 2 bases respectively, with 8 bases between them. The CDR3 extends over 13 amino acids. In germline, CDR1 is MNHNS, CDR2 SASEGT. CDR3 amino acids: CASRGRGNQPQHF. The CDR3 DNA follows: TGTGCCAGCAGGGGACGGGGCAATCAGCCCCAGCATTTT.

This clonotype was counted many times. The chain is built from TRBV5-5 and TRBJ2-7; maybe TRBD1 (6 bases). With 0 bases removed from V and 2 bases from J, the gap between germline ends came to 12 bases. The V gene's germline CDR1 is SGHKS and CDR2 YYEKEE (reference sequence). This CDR3 region has 15 residues. The chain's CDR3 is CASSLGTGPAYEQYF. As DNA, the CDR3 is TGTGCCAGCAGCTTGGGCACAGGGCCAGCCTACGAGCAGTACTTC.

This clonotype has at least ten counts. CDR3 amino acids: CASSLDGGIGYEQYF. In DNA, the CDR3 is TGTGCCAGCAGCTTAGATGGAGGGATCGGGTACGAGCAGTACTTC. The gene calls are TRBV7-2 and TRBJ2-7; possibly TRBD2 for D (6 bases). The V and J ends lost 1 base and 4 bases respectively, with 14 bases between them. The CDR3 length is 15 residues. Germline V gene sequence: CDR1 SGHTA, CDR2 FQGNSA.

This clonotype was seen at least ten times. V is TRBV28 and J is TRBJ2-5; no clear D gene. The CDR3 contains 14 residues. V lost 6 bases to trimming and J lost 0 bases, with 11 bases between them. Germline values: CDR1 MDHEN, CDR2 SYDVKM. CDR3 in DNA: TGTGCCAGCAGCTTGATATCGTACCAAGAGACCCAGTACTTC. Translated: CASSLISYQETQYF.

At least ten counts were recorded for this clonotype. The rearrangement joins TRBV4-2 to TRBJ1-1; D is unclear. The CDR3 contains 13 residues. V lost 5 bases and J 4 bases, leaving 11 bases between the germline ends. The germline CDR1 and CDR2 sequences are LGHNA and YNFKEQ. DNA for the CDR3: TGTGCCAGCAGCAGGCCCGGACGCACTGAAGCTTTCTTT. Amino acids: CASSRPGRTEAFF.

This clonotype was recorded a few times. This chain joins TRBV2 and TRBJ2-3; TRBD2 agrees at 15 bases. Germline V gene lookup returns CDR1 SNHLY and CDR2 FYNNEI. Losses at the gene ends were 9 bases for V and 3 bases for J; bases not matched to a gene: 10. This CDR3 is 17 amino acids long. The chain's CDR3 is CASPLPGLAGGTDTQYF. The CDR3 DNA follows: TGTGCCAGTCCCCTTCCGGGACTAGCGGGAGGAACAGATACGCAGTATTTT.

This clonotype was recorded many times. V gene TRBV7-2 combines with J gene TRBJ1-2, with 9 bases aligning to TRBD1. This CDR3 has 13 residues. V shed 7 bases and J 7 bases; nucleotides not matched to a gene: 7. CDR1 is SGHTA, CDR2 FQGNSA, per germline. In nucleotides, the CDR3 is TGTGCCAGCACCAGGGACAGGGATGGTGGCTACACCTTC. This codes for CASTRDRDGGYTF. The whole variable domain, remainder taken from reference TRBV7-2 and TRBJ1-2, is GAGVSQSPSNKVTEKGKDVELRCDPISGHTALYWYRQSLGQGLEFLIYFQGNSAPDKSGLPSDRFSAERTGGSVSTLTIQRTQQEDSAVYLCASTRDRDGGYTFGSGTRLTVV.

This clonotype was seen at least ten times. The chain links TRBV29-1 to TRBJ1-2; 7 bases fit TRBD1. The CDR3 totals 14 residues. V shed 6 bases and J 0 bases; nucleotides not matched to a gene: 7. The germline gives CDR1 SQVTM, CDR2 ANQGSEA. CDR3 protein: CSVGTVTANYGYTF. CDR3 sequence (DNA): TGCAGCGTCGGGACAGTTACAGCTAACTATGGCTACACCTTC.

This chain links TRBV4-3 with TRBJ2-5, with D possibly matching TRBD2 (7 bases). The CDR3 is 17 residues long. Looked up from germline, CDR1 is LGHNA and CDR2 is YSLEER. The ends were cut back, 4 bases at V and 4 bases at J, with 22 bases in the middle. CDR3 loop: CASSLTRGGSVGETQYF. DNA of the CDR3: TGCGCCAGCAGCCTCACCAGGGGCGGGAGCGTAGGAGAGACCCAGTACTTC.